This section outlines one TCR beta chain sequence together with its context. Antigen unknown. CDR1 is MNHEY, CDR2 SVGAGI, per germline. Trimming pared 8 bases from V and 1 base from J, leaving 14 bases between. The CDR3 has 14 residues. These data are taken from a study of T cell responses to AZD1222 COVID-19 vaccine. Study-wide points: Clonal diversity may have been underestimated, and the donors were mostly white British, with more females than males.

Using immunoSEQ multiplex PCR, the repertoire was profiled, and TCRdb retains in-frame clones only, with some absent. Found here are 130,000 or so clones, roughly nine tenths of them singletons; the top ten hold approximately 3.1%. The clonotype comes from an adult in good health. The genes are TRBV6-5 and TRBJ1-1; possibly TRBD1 for D (5 bases). This specimen was peripheral blood, taken on day 0 of AZD1222 vaccination. CDR3: CASAGTSGNTEAFF. In nucleotides, the CDR3 is TGTGCCAGCGCGGGGACTAGCGGGAACACTGAAGCTTTCTTT.